The clone carrying this TCR beta chain was counted once. Its target is unknown. Here immunoSEQ multiplex PCR was the method, and the copy in TCRdb shows in-frame clones only, minus some. The data hold about 94,000 clones, with around 87% observed a single time. The germline V gene encodes CDR1 KGHSH and CDR2 LQKENI. Trimming removed 1 base from V and 8 bases from J, with 6 bases in between. This CDR3 region has 12 residues. The data derive from a study of T cell responses to AZD1222 COVID-19 vaccine. Study-wide points: Nearly half of the spike-specific TCRs reportedly recognize variant regions that carry no mutations.

This sample comprised peripheral blood, obtained on day 0 of AZD1222 vaccination. V is TRBV18 and J is TRBJ2-1; D unclear. The sequence was obtained from an adult in good health. As DNA, the CDR3 is TGTGCCAGCTCACCACGAGTGGATGAGCAGTTCTTC. Amino acids: CASSPRVDEQFF. The full variable domain, completed using reference TRBV18 and TRBJ2-1, is NAGVMQNPRHLVRRRGQEARLRCSPMKGHSHVYWYRQLPEEGLKFMVYLQKENIIDESGMPKERFSAEFPKEGPSILRIQQVVRGDSAAYFCASSPRVDEQFFGPGTRLTVL.